Sequencing of this T cell receptor (beta chain) was carried out in a study of cytomegalovirus exposure and HLA in healthy donors (dated by TCRdb to about 2017). Regarding the study in general: An earlier analysis of roughly 630 of the donors reported 250 to 350 Gb of sequence data and some 100 million unique TCR beta sequences from 150 million to 200 million T cells. To predict cytomegalovirus infection status, the study combined high-throughput TCR immunosequencing, statistical association of individual TCRs with disease status, and machine learning. To decide whether each TCR beta V gene segment behaved as functional or pseudogenic, an earlier analysis of some 600 of the donors relied on high-throughput TCR beta sequencing. Using immunosequencing, the study profiled T cell repertoires from 666 subjects and related those repertoires to cytomegalovirus serostatus. The later analysis used no new phenotypic data to find candidate immune exposures, relying instead on TCR beta sequences and their occurrence across donors. Four or five DR-DQ haplotypes were handled as single units for association and clustering, since linkage in the cohort was strong. The study was designed to test whether signatures of past pathogen exposure could be identified by cataloging public T cell receptors. Typing coverage differed by locus: A, B, C, DRB1 and DQB1 were typed in about 620-640 donors, DQA1 in 500 to 550, DPA1 in around 580, and DPB1 in 472. An early release covering more than 500 HLA-typed donors comprised 300 to 350 gigabases of sequencing data and 85 million to 100 million unique TCR sequences. In a later genetic analysis, genome-wide SNP genotypes for about 65% of the roughly 670 donors were used, and that subset was treated as a discovery cohort. Class I and class II HLA loci were covered by the typing at four-digit resolution. Along with the approximately 650-subject first cohort, a separate validation cohort of 120 different subjects was used. In a later analysis, previously published TCR beta repertoires from about 670 donors were re-analyzed and high-resolution HLA genotyping was added so that TCR occurrence patterns could be studied. On average, over 200,000 unique TCR beta nucleotide sequences were sequenced per donor among 398 genotyped donors of the cohort, with roughly 18% of those sequences being non-productive. Among the approximately 430 genotyped donors, under 90% belonged to the genetic ancestry cluster associated with self-reported Caucasian donors. Donor age, sex, ethnicity and CMV serostatus were compiled together with the repertoire data. All discovery cohort repertoires had been generated using a single sequencing platform. What the research found in general, with its limitations: The authors suggested that the approach could potentially be extended to other disease states and immunological phenotypes. In an earlier analysis of a few hundred of the donors, most TCR beta V segments were observed in productive rearrangements about 87% or about 30% of the time, broadly matching IMGT annotations. Assigning TCR associations to individual alleles was difficult when HLA alleles, especially DR and DQ, strongly co-occurred. In a later analysis, TCR association rates were found to vary across HLA loci, with the most associated TCRs seen for DRB1 alleles and the fewest for HLA-C alleles. Because HLA typing was unavailable for some donors at each locus, only the typed subset was used in association tests. In a later genetic analysis, fewer N-insertions in productive TCRs were reported among donors in an Asian-associated ancestry cluster than the roughly 640-donor mean. Cytomegalovirus status was reported to be diagnosed by the classifier with high specificity and sensitivity in both the original and validation cohorts. Most TCR sequences were observed very rarely across donors, whereas some public TCRs were present in many individuals. In the study, about 150 TCR beta chains were listed as associated with cytomegalovirus. A further reported finding was that TCR beta sequences accurately predicted the HLA-A and HLA-B alleles for most subjects in the first cohort. In vitro tests confirmed that a few of the cytomegalovirus-associated TCR beta chains recognize cytomegalovirus antigens. A later analysis reported that several top co-occurrence clusters appeared linked to parvovirus B19, influenza, CMV and Epstein-Barr virus. Correlated functional status among segregating V segments might be attributable to linkage disequilibrium, but an unknown experimental factor could not be ruled out. The presence/absence analyses assumed that sequencing depth was roughly uniform across donors, and that assumption may not be true. Because counts were too low, some 17 rarely observed V segments, including chromosome 9 orphons, were excluded from the earlier analysis of under 650 of the donors. A group of highly shared sequence variants was considered likely to be a technical artifact of the sequencing pipeline. For the cohort, immune exposure information was limited to CMV serostatus. A later genetic analysis associated a missense DCLRE1C variant with V-gene and J-gene trimming of TCR beta chains, and an independent cohort replicated the association. Specific HLA alleles were associated with some 15,000 TCR beta sequences at a false discovery rate of 0.05 in a later analysis. The 87-base-pair reads could not distinguish some IMGT-functional V segments, including TRBV6-2 and TRBV6-3, so those segments were excluded. Most CMV-associated TCR beta chains appeared to be HLA-restricted in a later analysis, and the HLA associations seemed to be driven largely by CMV exposure. In a later analysis, HLA-associated TCR beta chains were found to be more clonally expanded and to have lower generation probabilities than equally common non-associated chains. In this cohort, only TCR beta chains were sequenced, and detectable features were limited by the absence of alpha or paired-chain data.

Between the V and J ends, shortened by 2 bases and 3 bases respectively, the junction contains 11 bases. The germline V gene encodes CDR1 SQVTM and CDR2 ANQGSEA. The CDR3 contains 14 residues, cysteine and phenylalanine counted. The only DNA kept is the CDR3, 42 bases in frame from the first base. The cohort comprised some 700 healthy bone marrow donors. Cohort members were all nominally healthy when sampled, although unrecorded immune exposures were likely present. The donor was CMV seronegative and was included in the group of a few hundred seronegative cohort members. A peripheral blood sample was collected from each donor, and TCR beta sequencing was performed on peripheral blood mononuclear cells. Genomic DNA was extracted from the blood cell samples with the Qiagen DNeasy Blood Extraction Kit. With respect to this clone: Its target antigen remains unknown. Per-base quality was not reported, and no clone a single base away is much larger than it.

The library relied on the immunoSEQ multiplex PCR assay. For the multiplex PCR, a mixture combining 60 forward primers for TCR Vbeta segments and 13 reverse primers for TCR Jbeta segments was used. Amplification of the CDR3 region of rearranged TCR beta genes was performed with a multiplex PCR assay on genomic DNA. Amplified TCR beta libraries were sequenced as 87-base-pair reads on the Illumina HiSeq System. The source study handled its data this way. A later analysis counted tens of millions of unique TCR beta chains across the 550 to 800 repertoires, and 10 million to 11 million of these chains were shared by at least two donors. Raw reads were error-corrected and collapsed into unique sequences by a nearest-neighbor algorithm in which closely related sequences were merged to remove PCR and sequencing errors. V, D and J gene segments were assigned by aligning CDR3 sequences to IMGT reference sequences. Each retained sequence needed at least a six-nucleotide match to both a V gene segment and a J gene segment. Rearrangements were called productive when the CDR3 lacked stop codons and stayed in frame with V and J; all others were non-productive. CDR3 was defined according to IMGT convention as the region running from the second conserved V-encoded cysteine to the conserved J-encoded phenylalanine. In an earlier analysis of roughly 580 of the donors, sequences lacking an unambiguous match to a single V gene segment were excluded. In an earlier analysis of roughly 600 of the donors, a V segment was called functional when productive rearrangements were above 56.7%, and segregating when the standard deviation between donors exceeded 5%. A statistical classification framework was built for diagnosing cytomegalovirus status from the catalog of TCR beta chain sequences. In a later analysis, V and J genes were assigned by comparing TCR nucleotide sequences against IMGT/GENE-DB human TR gene sequences. The TCRdist pipeline was used in a later analysis to assign CDR3 sequences and most-parsimonious VDJ recombination scenarios. In a later analysis, each TCR beta chain was defined by its CDR3 amino acid sequence together with its V-gene family, and reads lacking a unique V-gene family were excluded. A later analysis removed 500 to 600 highly shared, low-generation-probability nucleotide sequences to deal with suspected cross-contamination and a sequencing artifact. A later analysis calculated a clonal expansion index for each public chain from normalized within-repertoire ranks of inferred template counts. In a later analysis, generation probabilities were computed using a VDJ recombination model fitted to out-of-frame rearrangements, and the results were checked against IGoR. A later analysis scored TCR-TCR, TCR-HLA and TCR-CMV co-occurrence with hypergeometric tests, applying a repertoire-size bias correction to TCR pairs. In a later analysis, false discovery rates were estimated by permuting HLA or CMV assignments 20 times. A later analysis grouped co-occurring TCRs with DBSCAN, adding TCRdist sequence similarity when clustering within HLA-allele-positive subsets. Repertoires with fewer than 30,000 or more than 120,000 public chains, plus five repertoires with anomalous nucleotide sharing, were excluded from co-occurrence clustering. TCRdb obtained this table from immuneACCESS and retained in-frame rearrangements with V and J assigned. These tables miss some clones; where compared with another copy, unresolved V genes account for less than half of the shortfall, and the remainder is unexplained. That table is the source of V, J and clone size, and D and trimming were worked out from the DNA. Present in this sample are around 67,000 clones, 55% to 65% of which were seen just once. The biggest ten clones account for around 2.7% of the sample.

Sequences were obtained from PBMCs. The clonotype was recovered from a woman aged 45-60 years in good health and CMV-seronegative. The chain is encoded by TRBV29-1 joined to TRBJ2-1, with TRBD1 perhaps the D gene, on 6 matching bases. The nucleotides are TGCAGCGTTGAAAGCGACAGGAACTACAATGAGCAGTTCTTC. The encoded protein is CSVESDRNYNEQFF.